The T cell receptor beta chain described here comes from a study of blood T cell repertoires in COVID-19. At the level of the study: Samples representing acute and convalescent COVID-19 were sourced from the United States, Italy and Spain. T cells, B-cell-depleted T cells, or PBMCs supplied cDNA or gDNA.

Per the original data handling: Reference gene primers were amplified, and this amplification served to estimate nucleated cell counts. Produced via immunoSEQ multiplex PCR; TCRdb's table is partial and in-frame only. That table gives V, J and clone size, and the DNA gave D and trimming. The sample has some 98,000 clones; roughly 80% are singletons. V lost 3 bases, J lost 5 bases, and 6 bases stayed unmatched. Germline CDR1 is SGHRS and CDR2 is YFSETQ. This CDR3 is 14 amino acids long. Sequenced: peripheral blood. This receptor was identified in a man between 65 and 79 years old with active or convalescent COVID-19. This chain connects TRBV5-1 to TRBJ2-7; 9 bases fit TRBD1. Here the CDR3 DNA reads TGCGCCAGCAGCTCCACCGGGACAGGGAACGAGCAGTACTTC. It specifies CASSSTGTGNEQYF.